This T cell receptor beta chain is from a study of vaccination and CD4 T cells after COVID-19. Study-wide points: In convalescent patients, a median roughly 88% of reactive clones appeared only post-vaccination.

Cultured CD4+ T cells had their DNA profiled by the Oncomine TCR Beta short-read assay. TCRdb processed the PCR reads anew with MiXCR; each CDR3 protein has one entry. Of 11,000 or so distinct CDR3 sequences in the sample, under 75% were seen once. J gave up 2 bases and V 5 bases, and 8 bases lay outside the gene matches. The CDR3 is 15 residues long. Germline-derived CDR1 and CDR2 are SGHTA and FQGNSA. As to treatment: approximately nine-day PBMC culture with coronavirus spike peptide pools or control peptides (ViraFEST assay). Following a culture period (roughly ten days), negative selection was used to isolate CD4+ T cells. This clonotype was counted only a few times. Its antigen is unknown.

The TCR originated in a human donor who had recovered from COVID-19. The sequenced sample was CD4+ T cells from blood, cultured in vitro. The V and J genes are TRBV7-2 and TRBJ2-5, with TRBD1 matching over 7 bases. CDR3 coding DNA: TGTGCCAGCAGCATCATCAGGGGGAGTCAAGAGACCCAGTACTTC. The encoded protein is CASSIIRGSQETQYF.